Below, 26 T cell receptor beta chains from the same sample are listed, as sequenced in a study of CD8+CD57+ T cells in acquired aplastic anemia. Sequencing was done on patients that had shown CD8+CD57+ cell expansion by flow cytometry. Using genomic DNA as the template, TCR beta VDJ and CDR3 profiling was carried out. TCRdb processed the reads anew with MiXCR; each CDR3 protein has one entry. Of around 200,000 distinct CDR3 sequences in the sample, less than 50% are singletons; the top ten hold about an eighth. Sequencing used sorted CD4+, CD8+, or CD8+CD57+ T cells (not recorded which) from PBMCs. Receptors originate from a human donor with aplastic anemia.

The chain uses TRBV20-1 and TRBJ1-2; 9 bases fit TRBD1. Germline-derived CDR1 and CDR2 are DFQATT and SNEGSKA (reference sequence). After removal of 6 bases from V and 6 bases from J, the junction contained 11 bases not matched to a gene. This CDR3 spans 14 amino acids. CDR3 loop: CSAPPGQGRHGYTF. CDR3 DNA: TGCAGTGCCCCCCCGGGACAGGGACGTCATGGCTACACCTTC.

This clonotype was counted many times. The V and J genes are TRBV4-1 and TRBJ2-3; 12 nucleotides line up with TRBD2. After removal of 1 base from V and 5 bases from J, the junction contained 4 bases not matched to a gene. The germline V gene has CDR1 MGHRA and CDR2 YSYEKL. This CDR3 comprises 16 residues. CDR3 protein: CASSQGLAGAGDTQYF. In nucleotides, the CDR3 is TGCGCCAGCAGCCAAGGACTAGCGGGGGCGGGAGATACGCAGTATTTT.

Details on this clonotype: Its ends do not fully match the called genes, so a read error is possible. The rearrangement joins TRBV29-1 to TRBJ2-3; D might be TRBD2 (5 bases). This CDR3 region has 12 residues. Germline V gives CDR1 SQVTM, CDR2 ANQGSEA. CDR3 coding DNA: TGCGGCGTGACCGCGGGCGTCGATACGCAGTATTTT. It translates to CGVTAGVDTQYF.

The chain combines TRBV29-1 with TRBJ2-7, with D perhaps matching TRBD2 (5 bases). The CDR3 length is 13 residues. V was shortened by 5 bases and J by 0 bases, with 11 bases between the two germline ends. Germline CDR1 SQVTM, CDR2 ANQGSEA. Here the CDR3 DNA reads TGCAGCGTTAAACTAGGTAGCTCCTACGAGCAGTACTTC. It is translated as CSVKLGSSYEQYF.

V gene TRBV15 combines with J gene TRBJ2-7; 9 bases agree with TRBD1. The trim removed 0 bases at V and 6 bases at J, leaving 9 bases unmatched. The CDR3 consists of 16 residues. CDR1 and CDR2 from the germline V gene are LNHNV and YYDKDF (reference sequence). CDR3 residues: CATSRDTGQGGLEQYF. CDR3 DNA: TGTGCCACCAGCAGAGATACGGGACAGGGAGGCCTCGAGCAGTACTTC.

This clonotype was counted ten times or more. J is TRBJ2-7 and V is TRBV29-1; 9 bases agree with TRBD1. The germline CDR1 and CDR2 sequences are SQVTM and ANQGSEA. This CDR3 spans 13 amino acids. Losses at the gene ends were 6 bases for V and 6 bases for J; bases not matched to a gene: 9. CDR3 in amino acids: CSVPGQGGLEQYF. The CDR3 DNA is TGCAGCGTCCCGGGACAGGGAGGCCTCGAGCAGTACTTC.

The chain employs TRBV24-1 and TRBJ1-2; 7 bases fit TRBD1. Germline CDR1 and CDR2: KGHDR and SFDVKD. The V gene end was trimmed by 4 bases and the J gene end by 2 bases; junction bases not matched to a gene: 6. There are 15 residues in the CDR3. This chain's CDR3 is CATSEQGGENYGYTF. CDR3 sequence (DNA): TGTGCCACCAGTGAGCAAGGGGGCGAGAACTATGGCTACACCTTC.

This clonotype came up once. The V gene is TRBV12-3 or TRBV12-4, the J gene TRBJ2-1; 8 positions agree with TRBD2. Losses at the gene ends were 5 bases for V and 5 bases for J; bases not matched to a gene: 5. CDR3 length equals 14 residues. CDR3 DNA: TGTGCCAGCAGTGTTAGCGGGACCCACAATGAGCAGTTCTTC. Translated: CASSVSGTHNEQFF.

This sequence joins TRBV19 and TRBJ1-1; the D is unclear. Deletions cut 3 bases from V and 5 bases from J, with 16 bases between. The CDR3 loop spans 15 amino acids. Germline V gene lookup returns CDR1 LNHDA and CDR2 SQIVND (reference sequence). The CDR3 region is CASSIWQAQGTEAFF. CDR3 nucleotide sequence: TGTGCCAGTAGTATCTGGCAGGCGCAAGGTACTGAAGCTTTCTTT.

This clonotype was seen more than once but under ten times. The chain recombines TRBV2 with TRBJ2-5; D is unresolved. Per germline, CDR1 SNHLY and CDR2 FYNNEI. The V end lost 8 bases, the J end lost 5 bases, and 15 bases lay between the germline ends. CDR3 length: 13 amino acids. CDR3 sequence (DNA): TGTGCCAGCGCCCCCCTAACCACGGAGACCCAGTACTTC. Its translation: CASAPLTTETQYF.

This clonotype was counted only a few times. The rearrangement uses TRBV2 and TRBJ2-1; 12 nucleotides agree with TRBD2. CDR3 length equals 17 residues. The V gene's germline CDR1 is SNHLY and CDR2 FYNNEI. Trimming at V came to 5 bases and at J to 5 bases, leaving 10 bases not matched to a gene. The CDR3 DNA follows: TGTGCCAGCAGTTCCCCGTCGACTAGCGGGGGCCACAATGAGCAGTTCTTC. This gives the protein CASSSPSTSGGHNEQFF.

For this clonotype: A junction end diverges from the germline sequence, so it may reflect a read error. The genes are TRBV9 and TRBJ1-2; D unresolved. The CDR3 contains 8 residues. CDR1 and CDR2 (germline): SGDLS, YYNGEE. The CDR3 region is CASSDGKF. CDR3 DNA: TGTGCCAGCAGCGACGGGAAATTC.

At least ten counts were recorded for this clonotype. The J gene is TRBJ1-6, the V gene TRBV5-1; weak D call: TRBD1 (5 bases). The CDR3 is 18 residues long. V lost 0 bases to trimming and J lost 0 bases, with 13 bases between them. Germline V gene data show CDR1 as SGHRS and CDR2 as YFSETQ. The DNA for the CDR3 is TGCGCCAGCAGCTTGGGACAGACTTCACGCTCCTATAATTCACCCCTCCACTTT. Its translation is CASSLGQTSRSYNSPLHF.

The V gene is TRBV7-3, the J gene TRBJ1-1; 9 nucleotides match TRBD1. The germline CDR1 and CDR2 sequences are SGHTA and FQGTGA. This CDR3 region has 14 residues. The ends lost 5 bases at V and 6 bases at J; junction bases unmatched: 7. The DNA for the CDR3 is TGTGCCAGCAGCCAAACGGGACAGGGTGCTGAAGCTTTCTTT. Translation: CASSQTGQGAEAFF. The variable domain in full, completed from reference TRBV7-3 and TRBJ1-1, reads GAGVSQTPSNKVTEKGKYVELRCDPISGHTALYWYRQSLGQGPEFLIYFQGTGAADDSGLPNDRFFAVRPEGSVSTLKIQRTERGDSAVYLCASSQTGQGAEAFFGQGTRLTVV.

CDR3 sequence: CASNVQGVVSGEQFF. CDR3 nucleotide sequence: TGTGCCAGCAACGTACAGGGGGTCGTTTCCGGTGAGCAGTTCTTC. The chain recombines TRBV2 with TRBJ2-1; 8 nucleotides align to TRBD1. The CDR3 runs 15 residues. CDR1 is SNHLY and CDR2 is FYNNEI in the germline V gene. The V and J ends lost 7 bases and 9 bases, in that order; junction bases with no gene match: 14.

This clonotype is termed medium-sized. The V and J genes are TRBV24-1 and TRBJ1-2; D is undetermined. The CDR3 loop spans 10 amino acids. CDR1 is KGHDR, CDR2 SFDVKD, per germline. Trimming removed 9 bases from V and 5 bases from J, with 6 bases in between. CDR3 DNA sequence: TGTGCCACCCGTCCGTATGGCTACACCTTC. Amino acids: CATRPYGYTF.

The chain has TRBV7-2 and TRBJ2-7, with D uncertain. The germline CDR1 and CDR2 sequences are SGHTA and FQGNSA. The germline V and J ends were trimmed by 5 bases and 0 bases, with 14 bases remaining between them. The CDR3 has 15 amino acids. The CDR3 region has the DNA TGTGCCAGCAGCCCCTCGCCTATAAGCTCCTACGAGCAGTACTTC. Protein: CASSPSPISSYEQYF.

This clonotype came up many times. V is TRBV7-2 and J is TRBJ1-2; TRBD1 is a possible D gene (5 bases). This CDR3 comprises 15 residues. V lost 1 base and J 4 bases, leaving 13 bases between the germline ends. The germline V gene has CDR1 SGHTA and CDR2 FQGNSA. The CDR3 loop reads CASSLDGGLGYGYTF. The DNA of the CDR3 is TGTGCCAGCAGCTTAGATGGGGGGTTAGGCTATGGCTACACCTTC.

V usage is TRBV7-3 and J usage is TRBJ2-7; 8 nucleotides line up with TRBD1. V shed 4 bases and J 5 bases; nucleotides not matched to a gene: 13. Germline V gene lookup returns CDR1 SGHTA and CDR2 FQGTGA. CDR3 length equals 16 residues. CDR3 protein: CASSSTGDRTWHEQYF. The CDR3 DNA is TGTGCCAGCAGCTCGACAGGGGACCGTACCTGGCACGAGCAGTACTTC.

The V and J genes are TRBV12-3 or TRBV12-4 and TRBJ1-5; 7 positions match TRBD1. J gave up 2 bases and V 4 bases, and 5 bases lay outside the gene matches. The CDR3 is 15 residues long. The chain's CDR3 is CASSSTGAGNQPQHF. CDR3 nucleotide sequence: TGTGCCAGCAGTTCCACAGGGGCTGGCAATCAGCCCCAGCATTTT.

Details on this clonotype: A read error may be the cause here, since a much bigger clone is one base away. The V gene is TRBV20-1, the J gene TRBJ2-1, with D hard to call. CDR3 length: 14 residues. The V gene's germline CDR1 is DFQATT and CDR2 SNEGSKA (reference sequence). The CDR3 loop is CSAPDPDTYNGQFF. CDR3 nucleotides: TGCAGTGCTCCAGACCCTGACACTTACAATGGGCAGTTCTTC.

A remark on this clonotype: Since a much larger clone is just one base distant, this may be a read error. J is TRBJ1-1 and V is TRBV7-3; 8 nucleotides agree with TRBD1. This CDR3 is 18 amino acids long. Germline-derived CDR1 and CDR2 are SGHTA and FQGTGA. CDR3: CAGSSRSRGTGGSPEAFF. CDR3 in DNA: TGTGCCGGCAGCTCACGATCCCGAGGTACAGGGGGTTCTCCTGAAGCTTTCTTT.

The sample holds many counts of this clonotype. The chain uses TRBV6-1 and TRBJ2-7, with 10 bases identical to TRBD2. Germline V gene lookup returns CDR1 MNHNS and CDR2 SASEGT. CDR3 length: 12 residues. The ends lost 8 bases at V and 4 bases at J; junction bases unmatched: 2. CDR3 region: CASERGGYEQYF. CDR3 DNA: TGTGCCAGCGAGCGGGGGGGTTACGAGCAGTACTTC.

The gene calls are TRBV29-1 and TRBJ2-7; TRBD2 might be the D (5 bases). The CDR3 consists of 13 residues. The V end lost 6 bases, the J end lost 4 bases, and 16 bases lay between the germline ends. Germline CDR1 and CDR2: SQVTM and ANQGSEA. Here the CDR3 DNA reads TGCAGCGTCCAAACCGGGGATTATTACGAGCAGTACTTC. Residues: CSVQTGDYYEQYF.

The chain joins TRBV14 to TRBJ1-6; no clear D. Per germline, CDR1 SGHDN and CDR2 FVKESK. This CDR3 has 15 residues. Trimming removed 0 bases from V and 10 bases from J, with 13 bases in between. The CDR3 DNA reads TGTGCCAGCAGCCAAGAGAGGGCACGGGGATCACCCCTCCACTTT. It encodes CASSQERARGSPLHF.

The chain has TRBV7-8 and TRBJ2-5; 7 bases agree with TRBD2. CDR1 is SGHVS, CDR2 FQNEAQ, per germline. Trimming removed 0 bases from V and 7 bases from J; junction bases left unmatched: 8. This CDR3 is 15 amino acids long. DNA of the CDR3: TGTGCCAGCAGCTTAGCAGAAGCGGGACCCCTGACCCAGTACTTC. Its translation: CASSLAEAGPLTQYF. Variable domain in full (rest from reference TRBV7-8 and TRBJ2-5): GAGVSQSPRYKVAKRGQDVALRCDPISGHVSLFWYQQALGQGPEFLTYFQNEAQLDKSGLPSDRFFAERPEGSVSTLKIQRTQQEDSAVYLCASSLAEAGPLTQYFGPGTRLLVL.